These 7 T cell receptor beta chains came from one sample sequenced in a study of cytomegalovirus exposure and HLA in healthy donors. A multiplex PCR was run with 60 Vbeta primers and 13 Jbeta primers. Produced via immunoSEQ multiplex PCR; TCRdb's table is partial and in-frame only. The table records more than 150,000 clones, approximately 80% of them present only once. The material sequenced was PBMCs. These receptors were obtained from a girl aged 10 to 17 in good health and CMV-seropositive.

This chain connects TRBV27 to TRBJ2-2, with a weak D call TRBD2 (7 bases). The germline V gene has CDR1 MNHEY and CDR2 SMNVEV (reference sequence). The CDR3 covers 18 residues. V lost 5 bases and J lost 0, with 19 bases in between. The DNA of the CDR3 is TGTGCCAGCAGTGCGGGGAGGGGGAGGGGCTCGAACACCGGGGAGCTGTTTTTT. Residues: CASSAGRGRGSNTGELFF.

The chain has TRBV7-8 and TRBJ2-7; D is undetermined. Germline V gives CDR1 SGHVS, CDR2 FQNEAQ. The V end was cut by 0 bases, the J end by 4 bases, with 16 bases between. CDR3 length equals 16 residues. The CDR3 region is CASSLAPQVPAYEQYF. In DNA, the CDR3 is TGTGCCAGCAGCTTAGCTCCGCAGGTCCCGGCGTACGAGCAGTACTTC. Combining the CDR3 with reference TRBV7-8 and TRBJ2-7 gives the whole variable domain GAGVSQSPRYKVAKRGQDVALRCDPISGHVSLFWYQQALGQGPEFLTYFQNEAQLDKSGLPSDRFFAERPEGSVSTLKIQRTQQEDSAVYLCASSLAPQVPAYEQYFGPGTRLTVT.

The chain recombines TRBV7-9 with TRBJ2-7, with TRBD2 matching 9 bases. V was pared by 0 bases and J by 2 bases, with 2 bases of the junction left unmatched. CDR1 is SEHNR and CDR2 is FQNEAQ in the germline V gene (reference sequence). The CDR3 totals 15 residues. The DNA of the CDR3 is TGTGCCAGCAGCTTAGCTGGGACTAGCACCTACGAGCAGTACTTC. The encoded protein is CASSLAGTSTYEQYF.

This rearrangement joins TRBV7-9 to TRBJ2-3; TRBD1 aligns across 11 bases. Germline values: CDR1 SEHNR, CDR2 FQNEAQ (reference sequence). There are 16 residues in the CDR3. The trim removed 5 bases at V and 5 bases at J, leaving 9 bases unmatched. DNA of the CDR3: TGTGCCAGCAGCCAAGGACAGGGGGCCTTGCAAGATACGCAGTATTTT. Its protein product is CASSQGQGALQDTQYF.

This clone has more than one count but fewer than ten. The gene calls are TRBV29-1 and TRBJ1-1; tentative D call: TRBD1 (5 bases). The CDR3 sequence is 13 residues long. V was shortened by 4 bases and J by 1 base, with 10 bases between the two germline ends. Germline CDR1 reads SQVTM; CDR2 reads ANQGSEA. CDR3 sequence (DNA): TGCAGCGTTGCAGGGAGGTGGAACACTGAAGCTTTCTTT. The encoded protein is CSVAGRWNTEAFF.

The J gene is TRBJ1-6, the V gene TRBV30, with D unclear. From germline, CDR1 is GTSNPN and CDR2 SVGIG (reference sequence). The CDR3 consists of 15 residues. V shed 4 bases and J shed 2 bases, with 12 bases lying between them. CDR3 nucleotides: TGTGCCTGGACCGGTAGGAGTACCTATAATTCACCCCTCCACTTT. Translation: CAWTGRSTYNSPLHF.

This chain uses TRBV4-1 with TRBJ2-5, with 7 bases aligning to TRBD1. V lost 1 base, J lost 1 base, and 6 bases stayed unmatched. From germline, CDR1 is MGHRA and CDR2 YSYEKL. CDR3 length equals 16 residues. CDR3 nucleotides: TGCGCCAGCAGCCAAGTGGCAGGGGGTCTCCAAGAGACCCAGTACTTC. Residues: CASSQVAGGLQETQYF.